The clone carrying this T cell receptor (beta chain) was seen at least ten times. The TCR beta CDR3 regions underwent amplification using RNA transcripts as the source. HTBI primers drove first-round RT-PCR of the TCR CDR3. TCRdb reprocessed the multiplex PCR reads with MiXCR, giving one entry per CDR3 protein. The sample contains roughly 250,000 distinct CDR3 sequences, about 20% of which appear only once. CDR1 is MNHNS and CDR2 is SASEGT in the germline V gene. CDR3 size: 18 residues. The junction had 8 bases not matched to a gene; V was cut back by 2 bases and J by 4 bases. The data stem from a study of T cells in Graves' hyperthyroidism and ophthalmopathy.

The source material was blood. The chain has TRBV6-1 and TRBJ2-6, with 10 bases fitting TRBD2. The sequence was collected from a man aged 30 to 45 with Graves' ophthalmopathy. Here the CDR3 reads CASSERLAGVYGANVLTF. CDR3 coding DNA: TGTGCCAGCAGTGAAAGGCTAGCGGGAGTATACGGGGCCAACGTCCTGACTTTC.